These 12 T cell receptor beta chains came from one sample sequenced in a study of T cell repertoires in cytomegalovirus infection. No antigen has been assigned to these receptors. Using its own MiXCR run on the reads, TCRdb lists one record per CDR3 protein. The sample contains about 350,000 distinct CDR3 sequences, roughly 34% of which appear only once. This sample comprised cultured PBMCs, obtained from culture after CMV antigen stimulation. These receptor sequences come from a human donor in good health (CMV status not recorded). Some clones in this sample may be carry-over from other donors' samples.

This clonotype was seen many times. V is TRBV4-1 and J is TRBJ1-4, with D possibly matching TRBD1 (6 bases). The V and J ends lost 0 bases and 4 bases respectively, with 15 bases between them. CDR1 is MGHRA and CDR2 is YSYEKL in the germline V gene. The CDR3 is made up of 17 amino acids. The CDR3 reads CASSQEGPQGINEKLFF. In DNA form, the CDR3 reads TGCGCCAGCAGCCAAGAAGGACCACAGGGAATTAATGAAAAACTGTTTTTT.

In its sample, this clonotype was seen many times. This rearrangement joins TRBV7-2 to TRBJ2-5; the D gene is possibly TRBD1 (6 bases). V lost 5 bases and J lost 5, with 24 bases in between. CDR3 length: 17 amino acids. Per the germline V gene, CDR1 is SGHTA and CDR2 is FQGNSA. CDR3 loop: CASSQSPVGAASETQYF. The CDR3 DNA reads TGTGCCAGCAGCCAATCCCCGGTGGGGGCAGCTTCGGAGACCCAGTACTTC. Variable domain in full (rest from reference TRBV7-2 and TRBJ2-5): GAGVSQSPSNKVTEKGKDVELRCDPISGHTALYWYRQSLGQGLEFLIYFQGNSAPDKSGLPSDRFSAERTGGSVSTLTIQRTQQEDSAVYLCASSQSPVGAASETQYFGPGTRLLVL.

V usage is TRBV6-2 or TRBV6-3 and J usage is TRBJ1-1; D gene uncertain. CDR1 MNHEY and CDR2 SVGEGT come from the germline V gene. Trimming removed 4 bases from V and 1 base from J, with 16 bases in between. The length of the CDR3 is 16 residues. In nucleotides, the CDR3 is TGTGCCAGCAGTTCGATAATTAGACTGGCGAACACTGAAGCTTTCTTT. Its protein is CASSSIIRLANTEAFF.

The gene calls are TRBV6-5 and TRBJ2-1; the match to TRBD2 covers 12 bases. The CDR3 runs 18 residues. V was clipped by 4 bases and J by 7 bases; unmatched bases: 14. CDR1 is MNHEY and CDR2 is SVGAGI in the germline V gene. The DNA for the CDR3 is TGTGCCAGCAGTTTCAACCGACTAGCGGGAGCCCTTTGGAATGAGCAGTTCTTC. Its translation: CASSFNRLAGALWNEQFF.

This clonotype was observed a handful of times. The chain recombines TRBV12-3 or TRBV12-4 with TRBJ1-1; 8 bases agree with TRBD1. CDR3 size: 11 residues. The V gene end was trimmed by 6 bases and the J gene end by 10 bases; junction bases not matched to a gene: 4. The CDR3 here is CASSPGGRAFF. CDR3 DNA: TGTGCCAGCAGCCCAGGGGGCCGAGCTTTCTTT.

The chain is built from TRBV4-1 and TRBJ1-2, with D perhaps TRBD1 (5 bases). CDR1 is MGHRA and CDR2 is YSYEKL in the germline V gene. V dropped 2 bases and J dropped 0 bases, with 13 bases sitting between them. This CDR3 spans 16 amino acids. CDR3 DNA sequence: TGCGCCAGCAGCCAAAGGAACAGGAGCTCTAACTATGGCTACACCTTC. It specifies CASSQRNRSSNYGYTF.

A note on this clonotype: Compared with germline, one end of the junction differs, possibly owing to a read error. The V and J genes are TRBV11-3 and TRBJ2-1; the match to TRBD2 covers 12 bases. Germline loops: CDR1 SGHNT, CDR2 YENEEA. This CDR3 is built from 12 residues. Here the CDR3 DNA reads TGTGCCAGCAGCCCTGAGACTAGCGGGAGTTATTTC. Its protein product is CASSPETSGSYF.

This clonotype was seen only a few times. The chain combines TRBV6-2 or TRBV6-3 with TRBJ1-5; D gene uncertain. V was pared by 1 base and J by 6 bases, with 4 bases between. CDR3 length equals 12 residues. From germline, CDR1 is MNHEY and CDR2 SVGEGT. CDR3 bases: TGTGCCAGCAGTTACTGGGTTCAGCCCCAGCATTTT. Protein sequence: CASSYWVQPQHF.

The rearrangement uses TRBV24-1 and TRBJ2-3, with a weak D call TRBD2 (5 bases). The length of the CDR3 is 15 residues. The V and J ends lost 3 bases and 6 bases respectively, with 15 bases between them. Germline V gene data show CDR1 as KGHDR and CDR2 as SFDVKD. The CDR3 protein is CATSDRQRAGDTQYF. CDR3 DNA sequence: TGTGCCACCAGTGATCGCCAGAGGGCTGGGGATACGCAGTATTTT.

As for this clonotype: The junction departs from germline at one end; a sequencing error may be responsible. V gene TRBV4-1 combines with J gene TRBJ2-3, with D possibly TRBD1 on 6 matching bases. The germline gives CDR1 MGHRA, CDR2 YSYEKL. The CDR3 sequence is 16 residues long. Here the CDR3 DNA reads TGTGCCAGCAGCCAAGGGGGAGACGCAAGCACAGATACGCAGTATTTT. Protein: CASSQGGDASTDTQYF.

This clonotype showed up just a few times. The chain couples TRBV30 to TRBJ2-3; D is undetermined. The CDR3 loop spans 13 amino acids. Germline V lookup: CDR1 GTSNPN, CDR2 SVGIG (reference sequence). The V and J ends lost 8 bases and 6 bases respectively, with 18 bases between them. The CDR3 reads CATHIPHGDTQYF. CDR3 bases: TGTGCCACCCATATTCCTCACGGGGATACGCAGTATTTT.

This clonotype was seen a few times. The chain uses TRBV7-2 and TRBJ2-7; unclear D gene. The CDR3 loop spans 14 amino acids. Germline V gives CDR1 SGHTA, CDR2 FQGNSA. Trimming took off 2 bases at V and 0 bases at J, with 8 bases between the two ends. The CDR3: CASSLQSSSYEQYV. DNA for the CDR3: TGTGCCAGCAGCTTACAGTCAAGCTCCTACGAGCAGTACGTC.